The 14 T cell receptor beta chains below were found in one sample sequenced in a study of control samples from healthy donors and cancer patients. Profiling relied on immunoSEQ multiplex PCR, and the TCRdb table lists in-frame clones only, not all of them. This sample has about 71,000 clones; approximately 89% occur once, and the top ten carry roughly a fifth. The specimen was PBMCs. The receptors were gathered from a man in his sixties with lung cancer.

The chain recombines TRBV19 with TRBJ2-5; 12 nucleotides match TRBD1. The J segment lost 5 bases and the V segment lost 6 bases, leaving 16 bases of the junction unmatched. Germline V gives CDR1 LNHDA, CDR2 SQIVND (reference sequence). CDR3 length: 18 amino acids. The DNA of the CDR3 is TGTGCCAGTAGCCCGATTAAGACCGGGACAGGGGGCCGCGAGACCCAGTACTTC. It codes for CASSPIKTGTGGRETQYF.

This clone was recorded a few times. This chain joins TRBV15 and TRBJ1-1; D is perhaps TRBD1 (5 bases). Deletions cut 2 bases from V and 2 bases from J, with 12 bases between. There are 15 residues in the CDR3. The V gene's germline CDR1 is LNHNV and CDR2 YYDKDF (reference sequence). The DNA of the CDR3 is TGTGCCACCAGCAGATTCGGGGGAACTAACACTGAAGCTTTCTTT. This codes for CATSRFGGTNTEAFF.

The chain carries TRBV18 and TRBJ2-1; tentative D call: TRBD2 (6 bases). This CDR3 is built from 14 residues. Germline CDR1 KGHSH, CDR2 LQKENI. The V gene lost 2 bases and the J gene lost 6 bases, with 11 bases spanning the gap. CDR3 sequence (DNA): TGTGCCAGCTCACCAGTCCCCGGGGGCAATGAGCAGTTCTTC. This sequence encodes CASSPVPGGNEQFF.

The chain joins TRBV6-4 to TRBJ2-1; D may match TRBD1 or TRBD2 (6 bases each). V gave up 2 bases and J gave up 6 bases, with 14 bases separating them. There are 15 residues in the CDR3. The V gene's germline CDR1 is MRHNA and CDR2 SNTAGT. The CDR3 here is CASSDATGASNEQFF. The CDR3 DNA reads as TGTGCCAGCAGTGACGCGACGGGGGCTAGCAATGAGCAGTTCTTC.

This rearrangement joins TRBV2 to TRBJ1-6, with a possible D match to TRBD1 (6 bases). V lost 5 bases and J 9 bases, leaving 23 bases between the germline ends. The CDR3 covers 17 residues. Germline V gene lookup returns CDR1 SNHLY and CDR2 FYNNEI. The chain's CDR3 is CASSKEDATGMISPLHF. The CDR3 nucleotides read TGTGCCAGCAGTAAAGAGGACGCCACAGGGATGATTTCACCCCTCCACTTT. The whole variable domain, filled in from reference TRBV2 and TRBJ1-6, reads EPEVTQTPSHQVTQMGQEVILRCVPISNHLYFYWYRQILGQKVEFLVSFYNNEISEKSEIFDDQFSVERPDGSNFTLKIRSTKLEDSAMYFCASSKEDATGMISPLHFGNGTRLTVT.

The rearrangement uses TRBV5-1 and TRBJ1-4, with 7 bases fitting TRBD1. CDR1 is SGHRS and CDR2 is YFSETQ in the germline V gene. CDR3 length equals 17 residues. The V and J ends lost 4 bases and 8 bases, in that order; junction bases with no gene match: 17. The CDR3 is CASSRGPGRGLMEKLFF. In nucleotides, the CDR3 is TGCGCCAGCAGCCGAGGGCCAGGGAGGGGGCTAATGGAAAAACTGTTTTTT.

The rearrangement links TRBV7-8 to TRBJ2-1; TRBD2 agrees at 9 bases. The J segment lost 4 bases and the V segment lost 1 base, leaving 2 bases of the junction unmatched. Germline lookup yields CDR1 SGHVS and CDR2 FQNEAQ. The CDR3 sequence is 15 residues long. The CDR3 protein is CASSLERGAYNEQFF. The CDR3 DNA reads TGTGCCAGCAGCTTAGAGCGGGGGGCTTACAATGAGCAGTTCTTC.

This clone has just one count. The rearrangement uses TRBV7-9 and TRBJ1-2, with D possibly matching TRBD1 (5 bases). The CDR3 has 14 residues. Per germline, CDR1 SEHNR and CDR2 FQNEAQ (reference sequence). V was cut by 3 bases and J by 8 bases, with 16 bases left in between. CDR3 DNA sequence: TGTGCCAGCAGCTTGTCCCTGGAGGGGTTGGGCTACACCTTC. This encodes CASSLSLEGLGYTF. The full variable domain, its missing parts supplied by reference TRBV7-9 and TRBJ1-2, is DTGVSQNPRHKITKRGQNVTFRCDPISEHNRLYWYRQTLGQGPEFLTYFQNEAQLEKSRLLSDRFSAERPKGSFSTLEIQRTEQGDSAMYLCASSLSLEGLGYTFGSGTRLTVV.

CDR3 in DNA: TGCAGCGTTGTATCATTCCAGAACACTGAAGCTTTCTTT. Encoded protein: CSVVSFQNTEAFF. The chain recombines TRBV29-1 with TRBJ1-1; D ambiguous. The V end lost 4 bases, the J end lost 1 base, and 10 bases lay between the germline ends. Germline V gene data show CDR1 as SQVTM and CDR2 as ANQGSEA. This CDR3 spans 13 amino acids.

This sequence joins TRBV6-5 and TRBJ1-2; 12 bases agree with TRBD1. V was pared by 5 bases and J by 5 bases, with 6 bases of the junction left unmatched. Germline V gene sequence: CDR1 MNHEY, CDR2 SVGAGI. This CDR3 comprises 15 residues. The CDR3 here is CASSRSGQGAYGYTF. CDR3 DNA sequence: TGTGCCAGCAGTCGCTCGGGACAGGGGGCTTATGGCTACACCTTC.

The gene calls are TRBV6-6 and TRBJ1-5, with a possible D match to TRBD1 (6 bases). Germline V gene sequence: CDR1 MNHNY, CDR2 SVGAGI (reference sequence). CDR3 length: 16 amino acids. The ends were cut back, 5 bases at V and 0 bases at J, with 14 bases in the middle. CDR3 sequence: CASSLRDNHSNQPQHF. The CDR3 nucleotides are TGTGCCAGCAGTCTTCGGGACAACCATAGCAATCAGCCCCAGCATTTT.

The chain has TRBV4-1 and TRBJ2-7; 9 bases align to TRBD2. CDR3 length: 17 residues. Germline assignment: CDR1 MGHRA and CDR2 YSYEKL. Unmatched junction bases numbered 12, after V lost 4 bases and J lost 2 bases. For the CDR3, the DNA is TGCGCCAGCAGCCCACGGAGTAGCGGGGGCGGGACCTACGAGCAGTACTTC. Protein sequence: CASSPRSSGGGTYEQYF.

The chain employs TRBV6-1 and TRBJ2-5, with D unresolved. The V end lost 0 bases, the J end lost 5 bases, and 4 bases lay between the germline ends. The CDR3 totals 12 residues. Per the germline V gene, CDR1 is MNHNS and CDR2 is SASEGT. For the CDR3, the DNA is TGTGCCAGCAGTGAAGCGCTGGAGACCCAGTACTTC. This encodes CASSEALETQYF.

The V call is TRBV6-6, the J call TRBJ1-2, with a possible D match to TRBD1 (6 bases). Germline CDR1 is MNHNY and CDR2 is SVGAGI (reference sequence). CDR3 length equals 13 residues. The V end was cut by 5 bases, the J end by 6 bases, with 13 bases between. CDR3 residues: CASSTGGLDGYTF. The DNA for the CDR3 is TGTGCCAGCAGTACCGGGGGCCTAGATGGCTACACCTTC.